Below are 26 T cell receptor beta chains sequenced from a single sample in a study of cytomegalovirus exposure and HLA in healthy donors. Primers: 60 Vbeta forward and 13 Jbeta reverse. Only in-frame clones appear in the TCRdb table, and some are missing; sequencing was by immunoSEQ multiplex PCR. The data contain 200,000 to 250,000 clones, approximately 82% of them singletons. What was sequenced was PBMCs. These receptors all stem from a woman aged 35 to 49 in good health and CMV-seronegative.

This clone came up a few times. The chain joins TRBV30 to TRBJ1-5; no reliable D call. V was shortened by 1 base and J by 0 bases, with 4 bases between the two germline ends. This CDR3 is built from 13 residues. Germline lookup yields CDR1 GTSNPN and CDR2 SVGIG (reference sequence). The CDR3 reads CAWSEYSNQPQHF. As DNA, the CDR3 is TGTGCCTGGAGTGAATATAGCAATCAGCCCCAGCATTTT.

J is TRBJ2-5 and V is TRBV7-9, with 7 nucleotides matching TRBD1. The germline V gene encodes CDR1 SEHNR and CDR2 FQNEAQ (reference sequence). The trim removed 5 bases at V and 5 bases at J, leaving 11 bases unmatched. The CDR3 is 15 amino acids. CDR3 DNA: TGTGCCAGCAGCCCCCGGCCAGGGGGTGGTGAGACCCAGTACTTC. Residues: CASSPRPGGGETQYF.

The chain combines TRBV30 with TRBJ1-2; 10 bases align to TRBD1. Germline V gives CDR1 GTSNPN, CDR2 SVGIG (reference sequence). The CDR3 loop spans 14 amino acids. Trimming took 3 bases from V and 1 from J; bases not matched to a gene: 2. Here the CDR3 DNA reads TGTGCCTGGAGGGGGACAGGGGATAACTATGGCTACACCTTC. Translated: CAWRGTGDNYGYTF.

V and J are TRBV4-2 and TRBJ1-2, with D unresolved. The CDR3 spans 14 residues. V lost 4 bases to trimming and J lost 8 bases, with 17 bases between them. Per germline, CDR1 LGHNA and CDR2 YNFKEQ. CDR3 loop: CASSRTRSPGGYTF. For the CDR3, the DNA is TGTGCCAGCAGCCGCACAAGGTCCCCGGGGGGCTACACCTTC.

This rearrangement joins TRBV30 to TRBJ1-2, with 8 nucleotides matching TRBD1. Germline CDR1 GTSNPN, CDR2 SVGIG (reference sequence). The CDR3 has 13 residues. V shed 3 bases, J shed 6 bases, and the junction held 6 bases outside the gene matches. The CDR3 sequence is CAWSSGQVDGYTF. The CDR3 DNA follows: TGTGCCTGGAGCTCGGGACAGGTCGATGGCTACACCTTC.

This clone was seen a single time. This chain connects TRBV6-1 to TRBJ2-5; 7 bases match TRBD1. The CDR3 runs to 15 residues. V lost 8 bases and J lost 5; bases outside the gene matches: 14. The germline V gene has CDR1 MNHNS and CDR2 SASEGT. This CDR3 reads CASRARGQAAETQYF. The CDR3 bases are TGTGCCAGCCGCGCGCGTGGACAGGCTGCGGAGACCCAGTACTTC.

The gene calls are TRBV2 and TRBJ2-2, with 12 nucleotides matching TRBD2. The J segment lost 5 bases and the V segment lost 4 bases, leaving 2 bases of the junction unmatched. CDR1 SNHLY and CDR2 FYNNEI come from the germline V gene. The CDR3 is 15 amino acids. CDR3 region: CASSGTSGMTGELFF. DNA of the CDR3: TGTGCCAGCAGTGGGACTAGCGGGATGACCGGGGAGCTGTTTTTT.

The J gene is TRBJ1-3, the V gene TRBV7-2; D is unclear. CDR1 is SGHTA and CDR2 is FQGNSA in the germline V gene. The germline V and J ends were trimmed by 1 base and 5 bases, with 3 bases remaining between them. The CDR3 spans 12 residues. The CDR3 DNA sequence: TGTGCCAGCAGCTTAGAGCGAAACACCATATATTTT. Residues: CASSLERNTIYF.

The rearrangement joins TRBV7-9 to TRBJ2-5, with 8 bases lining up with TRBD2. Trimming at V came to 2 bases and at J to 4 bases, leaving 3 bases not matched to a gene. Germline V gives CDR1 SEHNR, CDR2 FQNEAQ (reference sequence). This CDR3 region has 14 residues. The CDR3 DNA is TGTGCCAGCAGCTTAAGTAGCGGGGTAGAGACCCAGTACTTC. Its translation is CASSLSSGVETQYF.

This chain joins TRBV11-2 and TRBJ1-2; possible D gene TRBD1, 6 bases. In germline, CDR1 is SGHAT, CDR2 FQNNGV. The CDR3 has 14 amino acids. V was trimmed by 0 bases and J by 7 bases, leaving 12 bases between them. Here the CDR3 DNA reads TGTGCCAGCAGCTTAGAAGGGGCCAGGGGTGGCTACACCTTC. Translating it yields CASSLEGARGGYTF.

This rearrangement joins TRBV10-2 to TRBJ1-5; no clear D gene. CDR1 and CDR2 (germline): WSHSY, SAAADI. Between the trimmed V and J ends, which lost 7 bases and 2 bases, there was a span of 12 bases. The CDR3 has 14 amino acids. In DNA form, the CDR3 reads TGCGCCAGCAACGGATACGGGGGCAATCAGCCCCAGCATTTT. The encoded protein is CASNGYGGNQPQHF.

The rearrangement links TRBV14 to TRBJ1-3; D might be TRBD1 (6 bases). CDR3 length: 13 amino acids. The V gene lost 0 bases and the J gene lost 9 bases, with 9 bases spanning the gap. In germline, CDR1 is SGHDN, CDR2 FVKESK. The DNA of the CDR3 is TGTGCCAGCAGCCAAGAGATCAGGGGCACCATATATTTT. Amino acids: CASSQEIRGTIYF.

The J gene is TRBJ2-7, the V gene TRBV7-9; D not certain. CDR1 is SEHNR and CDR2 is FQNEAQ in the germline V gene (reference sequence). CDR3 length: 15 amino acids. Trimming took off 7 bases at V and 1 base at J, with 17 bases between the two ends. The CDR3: CASKRYPSLSYEQYF. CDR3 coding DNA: TGTGCCAGCAAACGGTACCCCTCCCTGTCCTACGAGCAGTACTTC.

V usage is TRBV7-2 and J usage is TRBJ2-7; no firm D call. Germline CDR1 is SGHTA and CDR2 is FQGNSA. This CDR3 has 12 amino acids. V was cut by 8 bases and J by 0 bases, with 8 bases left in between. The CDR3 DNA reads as TGTGCCAGCGGGTGGAGCTCCTACGAGCAGTACTTC. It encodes CASGWSSYEQYF.

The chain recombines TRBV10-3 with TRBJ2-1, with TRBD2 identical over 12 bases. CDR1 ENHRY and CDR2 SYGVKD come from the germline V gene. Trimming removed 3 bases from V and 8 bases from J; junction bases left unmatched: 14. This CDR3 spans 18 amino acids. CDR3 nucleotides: TGTGCCATCAGTGAAGAGTCTAGCGGGGGGGCCGGTTTCTATGAGCAGTTCTTC. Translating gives CAISEESSGGAGFYEQFF.

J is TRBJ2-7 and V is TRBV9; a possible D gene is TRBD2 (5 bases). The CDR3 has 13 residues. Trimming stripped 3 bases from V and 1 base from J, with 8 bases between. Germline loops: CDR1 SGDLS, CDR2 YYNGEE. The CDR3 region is CASSGGASYEQYF. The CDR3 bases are TGTGCCAGCAGCGGGGGAGCATCCTACGAGCAGTACTTC.

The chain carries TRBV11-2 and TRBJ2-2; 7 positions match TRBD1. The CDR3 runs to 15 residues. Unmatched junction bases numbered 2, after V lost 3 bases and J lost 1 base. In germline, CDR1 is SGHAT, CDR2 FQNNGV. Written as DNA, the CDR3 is TGTGCCAGCAGCTTTGGGACAGTGAACACCGGGGAGCTGTTTTTT. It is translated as CASSFGTVNTGELFF.

In nucleotides, the CDR3 is TGCAGTGCCGGGACACCCCAGCATTTT. Protein: CSAGTPQHF. The gene calls are TRBV20-1 and TRBJ1-5; D might be TRBD1 (6 bases). V was trimmed by 6 bases and J by 10 bases, leaving 7 bases between them. The CDR3 is 9 residues long. CDR1 is DFQATT, CDR2 SNEGSKA, per germline (reference sequence).

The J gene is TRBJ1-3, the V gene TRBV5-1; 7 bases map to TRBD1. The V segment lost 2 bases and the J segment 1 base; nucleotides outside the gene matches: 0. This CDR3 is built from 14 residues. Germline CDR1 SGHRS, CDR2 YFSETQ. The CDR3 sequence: CASSLQGSGNTIYF. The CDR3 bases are TGCGCCAGCAGCTTACAGGGGTCTGGAAACACCATATATTTT.

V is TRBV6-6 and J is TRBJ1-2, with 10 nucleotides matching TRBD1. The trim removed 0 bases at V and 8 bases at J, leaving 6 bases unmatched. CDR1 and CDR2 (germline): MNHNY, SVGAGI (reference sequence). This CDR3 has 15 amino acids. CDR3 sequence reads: CASSYSDGTGEGYTF. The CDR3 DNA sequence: TGTGCCAGCAGTTACTCGGACGGGACAGGGGAAGGCTACACCTTC.

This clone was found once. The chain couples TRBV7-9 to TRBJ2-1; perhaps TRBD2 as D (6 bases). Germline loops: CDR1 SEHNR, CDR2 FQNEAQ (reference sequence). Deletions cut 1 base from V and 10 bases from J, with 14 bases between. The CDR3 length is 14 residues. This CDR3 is CASSLVRSGGEQFF. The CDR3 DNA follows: TGTGCCAGCAGCTTAGTTAGATCTGGAGGGGAGCAGTTCTTC. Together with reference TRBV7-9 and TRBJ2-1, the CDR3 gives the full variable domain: DTGVSQNPRHKITKRGQNVTFRCDPISEHNRLYWYRQTLGQGPEFLTYFQNEAQLEKSRLLSDRFSAERPKGSFSTLEIQRTEQGDSAMYLCASSLVRSGGEQFFGPGTRLTVL.

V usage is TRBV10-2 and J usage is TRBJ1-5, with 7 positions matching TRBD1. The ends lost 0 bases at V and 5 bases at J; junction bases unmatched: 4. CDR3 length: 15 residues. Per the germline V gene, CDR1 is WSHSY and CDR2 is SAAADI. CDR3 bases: TGCGCCAGCAGTGAGTCGGGGACAGAGTATCAGCCCCAGCATTTT. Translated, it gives CASSESGTEYQPQHF.

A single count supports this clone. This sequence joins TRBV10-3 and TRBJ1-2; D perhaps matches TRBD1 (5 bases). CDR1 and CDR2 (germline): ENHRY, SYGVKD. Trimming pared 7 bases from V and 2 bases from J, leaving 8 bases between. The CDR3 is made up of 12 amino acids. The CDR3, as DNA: TGTGCCATCATGGACAAGAACTATGGCTACACCTTC. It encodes CAIMDKNYGYTF.

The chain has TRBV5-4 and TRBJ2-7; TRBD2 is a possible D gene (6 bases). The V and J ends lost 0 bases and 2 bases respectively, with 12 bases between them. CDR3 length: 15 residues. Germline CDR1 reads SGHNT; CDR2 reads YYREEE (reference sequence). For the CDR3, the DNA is TGTGCCAGCAGCTTGGGCGGGACCGGCCCCTACGAGCAGTACTTC. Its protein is CASSLGGTGPYEQYF.

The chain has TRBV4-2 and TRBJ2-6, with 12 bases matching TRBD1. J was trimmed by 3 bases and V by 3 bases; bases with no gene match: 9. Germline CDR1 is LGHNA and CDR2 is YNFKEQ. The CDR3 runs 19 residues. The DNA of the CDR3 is TGTGCCAGCAGCCAGGGACAGGGGGCTCTAAGTTATGGGGCCAACGTCCTGACTTTC. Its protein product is CASSQGQGALSYGANVLTF.

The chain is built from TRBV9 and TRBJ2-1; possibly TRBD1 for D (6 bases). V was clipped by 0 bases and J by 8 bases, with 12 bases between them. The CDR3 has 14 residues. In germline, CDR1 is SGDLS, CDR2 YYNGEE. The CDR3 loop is CASSVARGSDEQFF. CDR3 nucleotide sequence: TGTGCCAGCAGCGTAGCTAGGGGGTCTGATGAGCAGTTCTTC.